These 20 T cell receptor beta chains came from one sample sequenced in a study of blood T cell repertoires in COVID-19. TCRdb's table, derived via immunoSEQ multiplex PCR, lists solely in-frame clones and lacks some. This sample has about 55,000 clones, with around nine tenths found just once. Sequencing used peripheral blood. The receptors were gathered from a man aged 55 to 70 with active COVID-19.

The CDR3 region has the DNA TGTGCCAGCAGCAATAGTCCGGCCTACGAGCAGTACTTC. Its protein is CASSNSPAYEQYF. The chain is built from TRBV14 and TRBJ2-7, with D hard to call. The V and J ends lost 5 bases and 2 bases respectively, with 10 bases between them. Germline CDR1 is SGHDN and CDR2 is FVKESK. The CDR3 runs 13 residues.

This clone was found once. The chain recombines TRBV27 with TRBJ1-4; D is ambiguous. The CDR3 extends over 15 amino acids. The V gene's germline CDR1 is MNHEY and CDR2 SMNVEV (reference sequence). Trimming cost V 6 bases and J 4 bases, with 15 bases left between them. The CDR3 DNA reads TGTGCCAGCAGCCCTAGTGGCGGGGTTAATGAAAAACTGTTTTTT. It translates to CASSPSGGVNEKLFF.

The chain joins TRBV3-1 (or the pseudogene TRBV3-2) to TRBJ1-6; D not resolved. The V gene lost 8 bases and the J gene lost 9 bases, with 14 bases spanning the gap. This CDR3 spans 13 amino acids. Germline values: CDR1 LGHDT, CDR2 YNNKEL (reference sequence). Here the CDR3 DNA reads TGTGCCAGCCGAGCTACGGTCGGTTCACCCCTCCACTTT. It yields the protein CASRATVGSPLHF.

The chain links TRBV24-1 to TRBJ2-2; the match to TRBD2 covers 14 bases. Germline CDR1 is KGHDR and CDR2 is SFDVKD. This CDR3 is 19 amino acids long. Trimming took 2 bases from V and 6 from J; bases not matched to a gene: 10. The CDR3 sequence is CATSDSRTSGRRVAGELFF. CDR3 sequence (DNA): TGTGCCACCAGTGATTCCCGGACTAGCGGGAGGCGGGTTGCCGGGGAGCTGTTTTTT.

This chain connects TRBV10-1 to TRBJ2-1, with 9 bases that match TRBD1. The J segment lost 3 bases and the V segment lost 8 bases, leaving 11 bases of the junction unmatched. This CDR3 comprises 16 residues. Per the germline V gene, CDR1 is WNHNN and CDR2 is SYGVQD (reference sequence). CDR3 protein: CASHPRWDRDYNEQFF. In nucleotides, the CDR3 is TGCGCCAGCCATCCACGTTGGGACAGGGACTACAATGAGCAGTTCTTC.

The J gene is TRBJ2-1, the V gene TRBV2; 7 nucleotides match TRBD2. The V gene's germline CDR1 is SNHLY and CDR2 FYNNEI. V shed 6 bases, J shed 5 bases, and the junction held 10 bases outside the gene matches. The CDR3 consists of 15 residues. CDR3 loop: CASSQRAGRHNEQFF. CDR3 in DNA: TGTGCCAGCAGCCAACGAGCGGGAAGGCACAATGAGCAGTTCTTC. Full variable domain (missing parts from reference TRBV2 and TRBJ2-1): EPEVTQTPSHQVTQMGQEVILRCVPISNHLYFYWYRQILGQKVEFLVSFYNNEISEKSEIFDDQFSVERPDGSNFTLKIRSTKLEDSAMYFCASSQRAGRHNEQFFGPGTRLTVL.

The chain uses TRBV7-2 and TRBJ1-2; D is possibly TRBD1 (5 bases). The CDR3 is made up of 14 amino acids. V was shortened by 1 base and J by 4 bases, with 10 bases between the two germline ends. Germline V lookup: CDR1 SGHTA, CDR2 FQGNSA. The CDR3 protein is CASSLEAGRYGYTF. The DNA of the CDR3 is TGTGCCAGCAGCTTAGAGGCAGGGCGCTATGGCTACACCTTC.

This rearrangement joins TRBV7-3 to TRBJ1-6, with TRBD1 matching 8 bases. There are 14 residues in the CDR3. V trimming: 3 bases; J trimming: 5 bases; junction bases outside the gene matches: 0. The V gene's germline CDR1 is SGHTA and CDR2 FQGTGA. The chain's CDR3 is CASSLGQDNSPLHF. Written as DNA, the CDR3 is TGTGCCAGCAGCTTGGGACAGGATAATTCACCCCTCCACTTT.

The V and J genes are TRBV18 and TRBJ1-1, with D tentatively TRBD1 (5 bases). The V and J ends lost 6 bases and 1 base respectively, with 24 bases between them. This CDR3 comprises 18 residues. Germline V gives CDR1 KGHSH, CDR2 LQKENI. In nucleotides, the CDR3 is TGTGCCAGCTCTAAGCAGGGCTATCGGGAGGGAGGGAACACTGAAGCTTTCTTT. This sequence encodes CASSKQGYREGGNTEAFF.

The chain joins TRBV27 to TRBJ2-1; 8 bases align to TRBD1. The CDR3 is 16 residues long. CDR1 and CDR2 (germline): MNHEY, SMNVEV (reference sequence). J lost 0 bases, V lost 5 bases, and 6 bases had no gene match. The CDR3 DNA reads TGTGCCAGCAGTCCCCGGACAGGGAGCTCCTACAATGAGCAGTTCTTC. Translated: CASSPRTGSSYNEQFF.

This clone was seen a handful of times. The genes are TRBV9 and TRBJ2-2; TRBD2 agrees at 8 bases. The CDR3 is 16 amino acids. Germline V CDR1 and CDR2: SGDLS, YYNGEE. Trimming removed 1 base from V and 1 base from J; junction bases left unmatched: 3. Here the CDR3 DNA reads TGTGCCAGCAGCGTACCGAGCGGGGGGAACACCGGGGAGCTGTTTTTT. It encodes CASSVPSGGNTGELFF.

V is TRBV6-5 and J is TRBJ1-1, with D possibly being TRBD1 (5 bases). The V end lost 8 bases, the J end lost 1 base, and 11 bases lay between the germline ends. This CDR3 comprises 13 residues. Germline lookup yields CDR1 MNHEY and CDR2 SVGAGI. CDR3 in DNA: TGTGCCAGCTCCTATACAGGGAACACTGAAGCTTTCTTT. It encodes CASSYTGNTEAFF.

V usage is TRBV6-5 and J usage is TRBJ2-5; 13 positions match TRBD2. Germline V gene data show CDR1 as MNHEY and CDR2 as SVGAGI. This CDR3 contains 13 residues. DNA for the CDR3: TGTTCACTAGCGGGAGGGCCCAGGGAGACCCAGTACTTC. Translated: CSLAGGPRETQYF.

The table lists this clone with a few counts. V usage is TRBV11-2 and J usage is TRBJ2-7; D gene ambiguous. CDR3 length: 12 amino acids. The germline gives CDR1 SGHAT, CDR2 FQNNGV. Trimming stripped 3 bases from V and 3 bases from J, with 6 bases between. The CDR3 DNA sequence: TGTGCCAGCAGCTTTTCCGGCTACGAGCAGTACTTC. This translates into CASSFSGYEQYF.

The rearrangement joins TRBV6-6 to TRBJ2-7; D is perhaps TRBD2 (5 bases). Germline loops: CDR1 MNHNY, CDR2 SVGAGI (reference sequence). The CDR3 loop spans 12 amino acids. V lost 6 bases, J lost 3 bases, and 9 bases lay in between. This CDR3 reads CASSRGLYEQYF. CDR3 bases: TGTGCCAGCAGCCGCGGACTCTACGAGCAGTACTTC.

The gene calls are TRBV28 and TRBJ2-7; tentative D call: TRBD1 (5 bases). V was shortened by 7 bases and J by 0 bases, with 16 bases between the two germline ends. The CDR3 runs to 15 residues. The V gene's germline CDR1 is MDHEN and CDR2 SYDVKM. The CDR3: CASTTRGRNSYEQYF. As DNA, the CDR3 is TGTGCCAGCACTACAAGGGGCAGAAACTCCTACGAGCAGTACTTC.

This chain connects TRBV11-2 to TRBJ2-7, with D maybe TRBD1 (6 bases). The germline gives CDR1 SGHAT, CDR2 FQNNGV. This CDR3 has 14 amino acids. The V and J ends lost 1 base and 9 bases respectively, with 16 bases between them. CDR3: CASSLASAGAGQYF. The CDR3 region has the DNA TGTGCCAGCAGCTTAGCCTCGGCAGGGGCGGGGCAGTACTTC.

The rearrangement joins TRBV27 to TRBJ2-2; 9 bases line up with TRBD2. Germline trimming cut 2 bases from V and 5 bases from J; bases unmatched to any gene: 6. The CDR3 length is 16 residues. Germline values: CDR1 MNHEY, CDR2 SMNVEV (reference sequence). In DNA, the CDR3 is TGTGCCAGCAGTTTAGGAGCGGGAGGAACGACCGGGGAGCTGTTTTTT. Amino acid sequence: CASSLGAGGTTGELFF.

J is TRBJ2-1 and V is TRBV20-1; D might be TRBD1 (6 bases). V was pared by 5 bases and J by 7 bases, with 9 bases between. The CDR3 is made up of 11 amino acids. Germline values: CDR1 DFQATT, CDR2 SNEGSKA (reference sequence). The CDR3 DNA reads TGCAGTGCTCACACAGGGAATGAGCAGTTCTTC. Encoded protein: CSAHTGNEQFF.

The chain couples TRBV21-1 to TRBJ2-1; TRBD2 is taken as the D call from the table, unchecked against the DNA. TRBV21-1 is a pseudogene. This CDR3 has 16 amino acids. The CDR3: CASSKPLAGGRREQFF. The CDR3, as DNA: TGTGCCAGCAGCAAACCACTGGCGGGAGGGCGGCGCGAGCAGTTCTTC.